This entry describes one T cell receptor (beta chain). Its cognate antigen is unknown. The data originate from a study of cytomegalovirus exposure and HLA in healthy donors. As for the study in general: The same platform was used for the roughly 130 validation repertoires as for the 666 first-cohort repertoires, as reported in a later analysis.

Produced via immunoSEQ multiplex PCR; TCRdb's table is partial and in-frame only. The table lists 67,000 or so clones, about 94% of them singletons. Findings of the study overall: Associated with cytomegalovirus, according to the listing, were 150 to 200 TCR beta chains. In vitro checks showed that a few CMV-associated chains really do target CMV antigens.

The CDR3 contains 19 residues. Trimming removed 6 bases at V and 1 base at J, with 26 bases between. Germline assignment: CDR1 MDHEN and CDR2 SYDVKM. The donors were in the roughly 110-subject validation cohort; that cohort was separate from the 666-subject first cohort. The TCR comes from a man between 18 and 29 years old in good health and CMV-seropositive. The sequencing input was PBMCs. The J gene is TRBJ2-3, the V gene TRBV28; D is possibly TRBD1 (7 bases). The CDR3 region is CASSQPGGGGLTGTDTQYF. The DNA of the CDR3 is TGTGCCAGCAGCCAGCCTGGAGGGGGCGGGCTTACTGGCACAGATACGCAGTATTTT. Using reference TRBV28 and TRBJ2-3 for the parts outside the CDR3, the full variable domain is DVKVTQSSRYLVKRTGEKVFLECVQDMDHENMFWYRQDPGLGLRLIYFSYDVKMKEKGDIPEGYSVSREKKERFSLILESASTNQTSMYLCASSQPGGGGLTGTDTQYFGPGTRLTVL.